This entry concerns a single T cell receptor beta chain. The target antigen is unknown. The data were taken from a study of T cells in Graves' hyperthyroidism and ophthalmopathy. On the study more broadly: Once the initial diagnosis was made, peripheral blood was obtained before any treatment.

Study conclusions and caveats: Ophthalmopathy stood apart from stable hyperthyroidism in a 13 V-J model. Median prediction lead before ophthalmopathy onset was about 6.5 months with the model. Blood also showed most of the thyroid clonotypes that were expanded above 0.001.

Regions amplified from RNA transcripts were the TCR beta CDR3 regions. Using the HTBI primer set, a first-round RT-PCR was run on the TCR CDR3. Each CDR3 protein is one row after TCRdb ran MiXCR on the multiplex PCR reads. The table has roughly 400,000 distinct CDR3 sequences, more than 12% seen once; the top ten hold under 30%. CDR1 and CDR2 (germline): LNHDA, SQIVND (reference sequence). V shed 9 bases and J shed 1 base, with 15 bases lying between them. There are 14 residues in the CDR3. Sequenced sample: blood. The clonotype originates from a man aged 50-60 years with Graves' ophthalmopathy. The V gene is TRBV19, the J gene TRBJ2-5, with D possibly matching TRBD1 (6 bases). CDR3 in amino acids: CASGVTGSQETQYF. The CDR3 bases are TGTGCCAGCGGGGTTACAGGGAGCCAAGAGACCCAGTACTTC.